The sample holds many counts of the clone carrying this T cell receptor beta chain. With duration under 3 months, ophthalmopathy was active: Clinical Activity Score at least 3, NOSPECS at least 4. Diagnosis relied on clinical symptoms, serum thyroxine and TRAb, thyroid ultrasound and orbital computed tomography. Amplified regions were TCR beta CDR3 sequences from RNA transcripts. The HTBI primer set was used in a first-round RT-PCR of the TCR CDR3. TCRdb reprocessed the multiplex PCR reads via MiXCR and lists one record per CDR3 protein. The sample yields fewer than 700,000 distinct CDR3 sequences, 15% to 20% seen once. The CDR3 is 14 residues long. With 5 bases clipped from V and 3 bases from J, the junction kept 7 bases outside the gene matches. Germline assignment: CDR1 SEHNR and CDR2 FQNEAQ (reference sequence). This sample is drawn from a study of T cells in Graves' hyperthyroidism and ophthalmopathy. Overall study context: Peripheral blood draws took place at initial diagnosis, ahead of any treatment.

This TCR was sampled from a woman between 18 and 30 years old with Graves' ophthalmopathy. The genes are TRBV7-9 and TRBJ2-7; 7 bases are a match to TRBD1. Sample: blood. CDR3 region: CASSPDRALYEQYF. In nucleotides, the CDR3 is TGTGCCAGCAGCCCAGACAGGGCTCTCTACGAGCAGTACTTC. The full variable domain, its missing parts supplied by reference TRBV7-9 and TRBJ2-7, is DTGVSQNPRHKITKRGQNVTFRCDPISEHNRLYWYRQTLGQGPEFLTYFQNEAQLEKSRLLSDRFSAERPKGSFSTLEIQRTEQGDSAMYLCASSPDRALYEQYFGPGTRLTVT.